Listed below are T cell receptor beta chains from one sample, sequenced in a study of cytomegalovirus exposure and HLA in healthy donors. The protocol was immunoSEQ multiplex PCR, while the TCRdb copy is restricted to in-frame clones and leaves out a portion. Here the sample spans over 50,000 clones, around 89% being singletons. Material: PBMCs. These TCRs come from a man younger than 45 in good health and CMV-seropositive. CDR3s include the opening cysteine and the closing phenylalanine or tryptophan. The D gene is left open where the match is weak. Clone sizes are given selectively: once, few, many, or a class where the clone is expanded.

clone_size | j_call | v_call | d_call | cdr3_aa | cdr3_nt
NA | TRBJ1-6 | TRBV7-6 | TRBD1 | CASSNRQGAINSPLHF | TGTGCCAGCAGCAATCGACAGGGGGCAATTAATTCACCCCTCCACTTT
NA | TRBJ2-1 | TRBV18 | NA | CASSPSVNEQFF | TGTGCCAGCTCACCATCGGTGAATGAGCAGTTCTTC
once | TRBJ1-2 | TRBV11-1 | NA | CASSLSTGWSYGYTF | TGTGCCAGCAGCTTATCGACAGGCTGGAGCTATGGCTACACCTTC
NA | TRBJ2-1 | TRBV15 | NA | CATSRDLRRGVYNEQFF | TGTGCCACCAGTAGAGATCTTCGCAGGGGAGTCTACAATGAGCAGTTCTTC
NA | TRBJ2-7 | TRBV7-2 | TRBD2 | CASSLLAGVGEQYF | TGTGCCAGCAGCTTACTAGCGGGAGTAGGAGAGCAGTACTTC
NA | TRBJ1-5 | TRBV4-2 | NA | CASSQAGRGNQPQHF | TGTGCCAGCAGCCAAGCGGGCAGGGGCAATCAGCCCCAGCATTTT
NA | TRBJ2-1 | TRBV5-1 | NA | CASSLITYNEQFF | TGCGCCAGCAGCTTGATAACCTACAATGAGCAGTTCTTC
NA | TRBJ2-7 | TRBV18 | NA | CASSPGAAYEQYF | TGTGCCAGCTCACCGGGAGCGGCGTACGAGCAGTACTTC
NA | TRBJ2-2 | TRBV6-5 | NA | CASTGVMNTGELFF | TGTGCCAGCACCGGGGTGATGAACACCGGGGAGCTGTTTTTT
NA | TRBJ2-1 | TRBV19 | NA | CASSSLRMGGTYNEQFF | TGTGCCAGTAGTAGTTTAAGGATGGGGGGTACCTACAATGAGCAGTTCTTC
NA | TRBJ2-1 | TRBV2 | TRBD1 | CASRRDSGNEQFF | TGTGCCAGCAGGAGGGACAGCGGCAATGAGCAGTTCTTC
NA | TRBJ2-2 | TRBV7-6 | TRBD1 | CASSSWGTGYTVKLFF | TGTGCCAGCAGCTCTTGGGGGACAGGGTACACCGTGAAGCTGTTTTTT
NA | TRBJ1-2 | TRBV4-2 | NA | CASSQDQSGQLYGYTF | TGTGCCAGCAGCCAAGATCAGTCCGGACAGTTGTATGGCTACACCTTC
few | TRBJ1-1 | TRBV11-3 | NA | CASSLVQRGDTEAFF | TGTGCCAGCAGCTTAGTCCAGCGCGGGGACACTGAAGCTTTCTTT
NA | TRBJ2-1 | TRBV7-2 | TRBD2 | CASSPRGGDYNEQFF | TGTGCCAGCAGCCCCCGGGGAGGGGACTACAATGAGCAGTTCTTC
NA | TRBJ2-1 | TRBV27 | TRBD2 | CASSLSGLADYNEQFF | TGTGCCAGCAGTTTATCAGGCCTAGCGGATTACAATGAGCAGTTCTTC
few | TRBJ1-3 | TRBV6-6 | TRBD1 | CASIETGGWNTIYF | TGTGCCAGCATCGAGACAGGGGGGTGGAACACCATATATTTT
NA | TRBJ1-2 | TRBV6-1 | TRBD1 | CASRGTATNYGYTF | TGTGCCAGCAGAGGGACAGCCACTAACTATGGCTACACCTTC
once | TRBJ2-1 | TRBV11-2 | NA | CASSLDLASSYNEQFF | TGTGCCAGCAGCTTAGACCTAGCGAGCTCCTACAATGAGCAGTTCTTC
NA | TRBJ2-1 | TRBV15 | TRBD2 | CATSLRLAGGIGNEQFF | TGTGCCACCAGCTTAAGACTAGCGGGAGGAATAGGGAATGAGCAGTTCTTC
NA | TRBJ1-1 | TRBV19 | NA | CAGSPTGTNTEAFF | TGTGCCGGTAGTCCTACAGGGACCAACACTGAAGCTTTCTTT
NA | TRBJ2-3 | TRBV7-3 | TRBD2 | CSSSSTSGISDTQYF | TGTTCCAGCAGCTCGACTAGCGGGATCTCAGATACGCAGTATTTT